What follows are 9 T cell receptor beta chains derived from one specimen sequenced in a study of blood T cell repertoires in COVID-19. Here immunoSEQ multiplex PCR was the method, and the copy in TCRdb shows in-frame clones only, minus some. Of about 64,000 clones in the sample, more than 70% were seen once. Sequencing input: PBMCs or T cells enriched from blood (not recorded which). The origin of the receptors is a woman aged 40 to 50 who had recovered from COVID-19.

V is TRBV11-2 and J is TRBJ2-4, with D unclear. Germline CDR1 SGHAT, CDR2 FQNNGV. CDR3 length: 18 residues. The V end was cut by 0 bases, the J end by 0 bases, with 15 bases between. The CDR3 loop reads CASSLDLNSLLAKNIQYF. DNA for the CDR3: TGTGCCAGCAGCTTAGATCTGAACAGCCTACTAGCCAAAAACATTCAGTACTTC.

The V call is TRBV27, the J call TRBJ2-7, with 7 bases identical to TRBD1. The V and J ends lost 6 bases and 4 bases, in that order; junction bases with no gene match: 6. CDR1 and CDR2 from the germline V gene are MNHEY and SMNVEV (reference sequence). This CDR3 is 13 amino acids long. CDR3 DNA: TGTGCCAGCAGCAACAGGGGTGGATACGAGCAGTACTTC. It encodes CASSNRGGYEQYF.

The chain combines TRBV11-3 with TRBJ2-7; maybe TRBD2 (7 bases). The CDR3 consists of 16 residues. Trimming removed 1 base from V and 3 bases from J, with 16 bases in between. The germline V gene has CDR1 SGHNT and CDR2 YENEEA. CDR3 nucleotide sequence: TGTGCCAGCAGCTTAGGAGGGGGGGGCTTACGCTACGAGCAGTACTTC. It translates to CASSLGGGGLRYEQYF.

This clone occurred once. This chain connects TRBV6-1 to TRBJ1-6; possible D gene TRBD1, 6 bases. The germline V gene encodes CDR1 MNHNS and CDR2 SASEGT. CDR3 length equals 15 residues. Trimming left V 5 bases short and J 5 bases short, with 13 bases between. The CDR3 is CASSPSGHNNSPLHF. The CDR3 nucleotides are TGTGCCAGCAGTCCCTCGGGACATAATAATTCACCCCTCCACTTT.

The chain combines TRBV13 with TRBJ2-3; possibly TRBD2 for D (5 bases). Germline lookup yields CDR1 PRHDT and CDR2 FYEKMQ (reference sequence). This CDR3 comprises 13 residues. The ends were cut back, 3 bases at V and 3 bases at J, with 7 bases in the middle. Written as DNA, the CDR3 is TGTGCCAGCAGCTTCGGGGAGACAGATACGCAGTATTTT. This gives the protein CASSFGETDTQYF.

Here the CDR3 reads CASSITGAAGYGYTF. The CDR3 nucleotides are TGTGCCAGTAGTATAACAGGTGCTGCAGGCTATGGCTACACCTTC. The rearrangement uses TRBV19 and TRBJ1-2; D is perhaps TRBD1 (5 bases). Germline-derived CDR1 and CDR2 are LNHDA and SQIVND (reference sequence). The CDR3 has 15 residues. Trimming removed 2 bases at V and 4 bases at J, with 14 bases between. The whole variable domain, filled in from reference TRBV19 and TRBJ1-2, reads DGGITQSPKYLFRKEGQNVTLSCEQNLNHDAMYWYRQDPGQGLRLIYYSQIVNDFQKGDIAEGYSVSREKKESFPLTVTSAQKNPTAFYLCASSITGAAGYGYTFGSGTRLTVV.

The chain is built from TRBV5-1 and TRBJ1-2; 7 positions match TRBD1. Trimming removed 4 bases from V and 0 bases from J; junction bases left unmatched: 3. The CDR3 consists of 14 residues. Germline values: CDR1 SGHRS, CDR2 YFSETQ. CDR3 bases: TGCGCCAGCAGCGGGACAGCTACTAACTATGGCTACACCTTC. This sequence encodes CASSGTATNYGYTF.

This clone was seen once. DNA for the CDR3: TGCGCCAGCAGCTCCCCGGGACAGGGAGGGATTAATTCACCCCTCCACTTT. Translated, it gives CASSSPGQGGINSPLHF. This chain uses TRBV5-1 with TRBJ1-6; 9 nucleotides match TRBD1. This CDR3 comprises 17 residues. The J segment lost 6 bases and the V segment lost 3 bases, leaving 10 bases of the junction unmatched. Germline-derived CDR1 and CDR2 are SGHRS and YFSETQ.

The chain has TRBV7-9 and TRBJ2-1; no definite D call. From germline, CDR1 is SEHNR and CDR2 FQNEAQ (reference sequence). Trimming removed 1 base at V and 0 bases at J, with 16 bases between. This CDR3 is 18 amino acids long. The CDR3 sequence: CASSLDRFRKSSYNEQFF. In nucleotides, the CDR3 is TGTGCCAGCAGCTTAGACCGGTTTCGAAAGAGCTCCTACAATGAGCAGTTCTTC.